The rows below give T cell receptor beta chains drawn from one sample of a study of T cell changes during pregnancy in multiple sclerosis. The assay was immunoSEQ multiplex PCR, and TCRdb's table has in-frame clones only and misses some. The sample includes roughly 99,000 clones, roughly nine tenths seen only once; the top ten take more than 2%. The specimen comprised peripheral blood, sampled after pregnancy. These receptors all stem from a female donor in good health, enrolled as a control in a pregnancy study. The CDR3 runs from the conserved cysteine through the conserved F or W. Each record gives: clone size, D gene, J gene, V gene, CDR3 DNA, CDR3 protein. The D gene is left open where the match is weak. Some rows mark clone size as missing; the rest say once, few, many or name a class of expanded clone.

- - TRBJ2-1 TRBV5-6 TGTGCCAGCAGCTGGTTCGGGACTGATGAGCAGTTCTTC CASSWFGTDEQFF
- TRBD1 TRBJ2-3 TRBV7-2 TGTGCCAGCAGCTTAAGGACAGGGGACTACACAGATACGCAGTATTTT CASSLRTGDYTDTQYF
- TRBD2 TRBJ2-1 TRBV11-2 TGTGCCAGCAGCTCCGCGGGACTAGACCACAATGAGCAGTTCTTC CASSSAGLDHNEQFF
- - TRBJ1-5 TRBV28 TGTGCCAGCAGTTTAGCAGGAGGCGGGAATCAGCCCCAGCATTTT CASSLAGGGNQPQHF
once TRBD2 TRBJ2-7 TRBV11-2 TGTGCCAGCAGCTTAGACAGCGGGGACTACGAGCAGTACTTC CASSLDSGDYEQYF
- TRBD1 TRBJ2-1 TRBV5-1 TGCGCCAGCAGCTTAGACAGGGGGCTTTACAATGAGCAGTTCTTC CASSLDRGLYNEQFF
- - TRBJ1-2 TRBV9 TGTGCCAGCAGCGTAGCGTTACAGGGTCCTAGTGGCTACACCTTC CASSVALQGPSGYTF
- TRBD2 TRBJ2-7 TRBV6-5 TGTGCCAGCAGTTACGCCCCTAGCGGGGGGTACGAGCAGTACTTC CASSYAPSGGYEQYF
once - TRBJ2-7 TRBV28 TGTGCCAGCAGTTTGGGAGGACACGAGCAGTACTTC CASSLGGHEQYF
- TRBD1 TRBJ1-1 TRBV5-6 TGTGCCAGCAGCCGCTTACAGGGGCCTGAAGCTTTCTTT CASSRLQGPEAFF
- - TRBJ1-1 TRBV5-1 TGCGCCAGCAGCTTGGTTGGCCCAGACACTGAAGCTTTCTTT CASSLVGPDTEAFF
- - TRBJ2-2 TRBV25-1 TGTGCCAGCAGTGATCGTCGGGGGAACACCGGGGAGCTGTTTTTT CASSDRRGNTGELFF
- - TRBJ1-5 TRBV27 TGTGCCAGCAGTTTAGCGACATCAAATCAGCCCCAGCATTTT CASSLATSNQPQHF
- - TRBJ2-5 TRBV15 TGTGCCACCAGCAGAGGAGGGCAAGAGACCCAGTACTTC CATSRGGQETQYF
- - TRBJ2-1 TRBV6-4 TGTGCCAGCAGTCAGACTATCGGGTACAATGAGCAGTTCTTC CASSQTIGYNEQFF
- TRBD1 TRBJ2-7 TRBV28 TGTGCCAGCAGCCCCATCCGGGACAGGTTTTACGAGCAGTACTTC CASSPIRDRFYEQYF
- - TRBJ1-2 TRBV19 TGTGCCAGTAGTATCGGCAGGGGCAACTATGGCTACACCTTC CASSIGRGNYGYTF
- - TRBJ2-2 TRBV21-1 TGTGCCAGCAGCAAAGCTAGGGACAGGGTCCTTTCTGGCGGGGAGCTGTTTTTT CASSKARDRVLSGGELFF
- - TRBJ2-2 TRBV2 TGTGCCAGCAGACAGGGTGCCGGGGAGCTGTTTTTT CASRQGAGELFF
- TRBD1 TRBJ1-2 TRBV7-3 TGTGCCAGCAGCCCCGGGACAGGGGACTATGGCTACACCTTC CASSPGTGDYGYTF
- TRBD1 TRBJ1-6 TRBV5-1 TGCGCCAGCAGCTTGGAAGGACAGGGCAATTCACCCCTCCACTTT CASSLEGQGNSPLHF
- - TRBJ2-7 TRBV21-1 TGTGCCAGCAGCACCCGACTAGGATCTCGCTACGAGCAGTACTTC CASSTRLGSRYEQYF
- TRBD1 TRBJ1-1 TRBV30 TGTGCCTGGGGGGACAGCCTGAACACTGAAGCTTTCTTT CAWGDSLNTEAFF
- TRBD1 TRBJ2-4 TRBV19 TGTGCCAGTACCCCAGGACAGGGACGCAATCTAGCCAAAAACATTCAGTACTTC CASTPGQGRNLAKNIQYF
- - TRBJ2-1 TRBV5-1 TGCGCCAGCAGCTTGGTGGCCAGGGGAGATGAGCAGTTCTTC CASSLVARGDEQFF
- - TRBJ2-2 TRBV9 TGTGCCAGCAGCGTAGACGGTGAGGCCGGGGAGCTGTTTTTT CASSVDGEAGELFF
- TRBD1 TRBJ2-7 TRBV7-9 TGTGCCAGCAGGATGACAGGGACCTACGAGCAGTACTTC CASRMTGTYEQYF
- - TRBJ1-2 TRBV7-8 TGTGCCAGCAGCCCGAGCGGGGGAAGGAACTATGGCTACACCTTC CASSPSGGRNYGYTF
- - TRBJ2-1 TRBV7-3 TGTGCCAGCAGCCAAACTGGACAGACCTACAATGAGCAGTTCTTC CASSQTGQTYNEQFF
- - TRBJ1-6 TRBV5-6 TGTGCCAGCCGCGGACAAGGGCTCGGGTCACCCCTCCACTTT CASRGQGLGSPLHF
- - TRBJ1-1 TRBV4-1 TGCGCCAGCAGCCGAGCCAGGGAAGCTTTCTTT CASSRAREAFF
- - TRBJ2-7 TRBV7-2 TGTGCCAGCAGCGCACAGGGCCCCCTCCACTACGAGCAGTACTTC CASSAQGPLHYEQYF
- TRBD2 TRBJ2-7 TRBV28 TGTGCCAGCAGTTACACCGGGACTAGGTACGAGCAGTACTTC CASSYTGTRYEQYF
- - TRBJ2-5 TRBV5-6 TGTGCCAGCAGCTTGGGGTTCGGGGTGCAGTACTTC CASSLGFGVQYF
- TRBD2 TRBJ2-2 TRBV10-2 TGCGCCAGCAGCAGAGGGCTAGCGGGAGGTATCACCGGGGAGCTGTTTTTT CASSRGLAGGITGELFF
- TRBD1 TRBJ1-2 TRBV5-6 TGTGCCAGCAGGGCGACAGGGGCCATCTATGGCTACACCTTC CASRATGAIYGYTF
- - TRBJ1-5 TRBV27 TGTGCCAGCAGTGGGAGCGGGGAAGCCAATCAGCCCCAGCATTTT CASSGSGEANQPQHF
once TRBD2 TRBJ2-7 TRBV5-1 TGCGCCAGCAGCCTGACGAGCGGGAGGTTCTACGAGCAGTACTTC CASSLTSGRFYEQYF
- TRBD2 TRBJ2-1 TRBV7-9 TGTGCCAGCTTGGACCCGCTAGCGGCCTCCTACAATGAGCAGTTCTTC CASLDPLAASYNEQFF
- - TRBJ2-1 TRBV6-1 TGTGCCAGCAGTGAAAATGTGAACGGCTACAATGAGCAGTTCTTC CASSENVNGYNEQFF
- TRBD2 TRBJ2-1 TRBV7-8 TGTGCCAGCAGCTTAAAGCGGGAGAACGATGAGCAGTTCTTC CASSLKRENDEQFF
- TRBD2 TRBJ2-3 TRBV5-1 TGCGCCAGCAGCTTCCGGGGGGAGGATACGCAGTATTTT CASSFRGEDTQYF
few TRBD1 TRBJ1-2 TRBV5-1 TGCGCCAGCAGCTTGGCCGGGACAGGGGGGGGCTACACCTTC CASSLAGTGGGYTF
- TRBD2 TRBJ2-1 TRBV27 TGTGCCAGCAGGTTGGGACTAGCGGGAGTCAATGAGCAGTTCTTC CASRLGLAGVNEQFF
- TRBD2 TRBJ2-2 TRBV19 TGTGCCAGTAGTTTCGGGGGGGCAGGGGAGCTGTTTTTT CASSFGGAGELFF
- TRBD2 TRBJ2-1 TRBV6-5 TGTGCCAGCAGTTACATGTGGTCTAGCGGTTACAATGAGCAGTTCTTC CASSYMWSSGYNEQFF
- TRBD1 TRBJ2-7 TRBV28 TGTGCCAGCAGAGGGACAGGGTCTTTTTTCTACGAGCAGTACTTC CASRGTGSFFYEQYF
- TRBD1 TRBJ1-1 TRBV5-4 TGTGCCAGCAGCCGGACAGGGTCCTCTGAAGCTTTCTTT CASSRTGSSEAFF
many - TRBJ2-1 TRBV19 TGTGCCAGTGCACCCCCGGGGATGGACTACAATGAGCAGTTCTTC CASAPPGMDYNEQFF
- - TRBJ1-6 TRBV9 TGTGCCAGCAGTCTAGATTCACCCCTCCACTTT CASSLDSPLHF
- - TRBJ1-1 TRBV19 TGTGCCAGTGGTATAATCAAGGGGGAAGCTTTCTTT CASGIIKGEAFF
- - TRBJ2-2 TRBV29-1 TGCAGCGCCCATCCCCGGTACCCCGGGGAGCTGTTTTTT CSAHPRYPGELFF
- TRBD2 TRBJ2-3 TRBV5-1 TGCGCCAGCAGCTCCGGGGGAGGGGCAGATACGCAGTATTTT CASSSGGGADTQYF
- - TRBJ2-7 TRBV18 TGTGCCAGCTCACCACCGTTACAGGTCTACGAGCAGTACTTC CASSPPLQVYEQYF
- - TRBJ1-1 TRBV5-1 TGCGCCAGCAGCTTGAAACTTACCGGTAACACTGAAGCTTTCTTT CASSLKLTGNTEAFF